This entry lists 27 T cell receptor beta chains sequenced from one sample in a study of CD8+ T cells in alopecia areata. Extracted RNA was reverse transcribed into cDNA, the sequencing template. The protocol was immunoSEQ multiplex PCR, while the TCRdb copy is restricted to in-frame clones and leaves out a portion. The sample lists 110,000 or so clones, 50% to 65% occurring once. Treatment described: oral pan-JAK inhibitor, 5-10 mg twice daily. The sequences come from CD4+ T cells sorted from blood, collected at week 24, from a patient treated with tofacitinib. The receptors were gathered from a human donor with alopecia areata.

This clone appeared a few times. The rearrangement links TRBV29-1 to TRBJ1-1, with no clear D. V was trimmed by 7 bases and J by 2 bases, leaving 14 bases between them. Looked up from germline, CDR1 is SQVTM and CDR2 is ANQGSEA. The CDR3 runs 13 residues. The CDR3: CSAQEGINTEAFF. CDR3 sequence (DNA): TGCAGCGCTCAGGAAGGGATAAACACTGAAGCTTTCTTT. Based on the CDR3 plus reference TRBV29-1 and TRBJ1-1, the full variable domain is SAVISQKPSRDICQRGTSLTIQCQVDSQVTMMFWYRQQPGQSLTLIATANQGSEATYESGFVIDKFPISRPNLTFSTLTVSNMSPEDSSIYLCSAQEGINTEAFFGQGTRLTVV.

The chain uses TRBV5-6 and TRBJ1-5, with D unresolved. V was cut by 1 base and J by 4 bases, with 6 bases left in between. The germline gives CDR1 SGHDT, CDR2 YYEEEE. The CDR3 has 13 residues. CDR3 amino acids: CASSLRLNQPQHF. The CDR3 region has the DNA TGTGCCAGCAGCTTGCGGCTAAATCAGCCCCAGCATTTT.

This clone showed up just a few times. This rearrangement joins TRBV27 to TRBJ2-2, with D possibly being TRBD1 (6 bases). The germline V gene encodes CDR1 MNHEY and CDR2 SMNVEV (reference sequence). The CDR3 loop spans 15 amino acids. V dropped 5 bases and J dropped 3 bases, with 13 bases sitting between them. CDR3 loop: CASSQRQDYTGELFF. The CDR3 coding sequence is TGTGCCAGCAGTCAGAGACAGGATTACACCGGGGAGCTGTTTTTT.

This clone was detected once. J is TRBJ2-3 and V is TRBV7-9; 13 bases map to TRBD2. CDR3 size: 17 residues. With V trimmed by 4 bases and J by 2 bases, 6 bases remained unmatched. Germline CDR1 SEHNR, CDR2 FQNEAQ (reference sequence). CDR3 loop: CASSSGLAGRLTDTQYF. CDR3 nucleotide sequence: TGTGCCAGCAGCTCGGGACTAGCGGGGCGGCTCACAGATACGCAGTATTTT.

The count of this clone is one. The V gene is TRBV5-1, the J gene TRBJ1-1; unclear D gene. The CDR3 has 14 residues. Per the germline V gene, CDR1 is SGHRS and CDR2 is YFSETQ. The V gene lost 5 bases and the J gene lost 3 bases, with 14 bases spanning the gap. Here the CDR3 reads CASSGPPRDTEAFF. CDR3 nucleotide sequence: TGCGCCAGCAGTGGACCGCCCCGGGACACTGAAGCTTTCTTT.

The V call is TRBV7-2, the J call TRBJ2-2, with 7 bases aligning to TRBD1. This CDR3 spans 13 amino acids. J lost 6 bases, V lost 5 bases, and 3 bases had no gene match. CDR1 is SGHTA, CDR2 FQGNSA, per germline. The DNA for the CDR3 is TGTGCCAGCAGCGGCCAGGGGGCCGGGGAGCTGTTTTTT. Encoded protein: CASSGQGAGELFF.

This chain links TRBV10-3 with TRBJ2-1; tentatively, D is TRBD2 (7 bases). With 10 bases removed from V and 7 bases from J, the gap between germline ends came to 20 bases. Germline V gene sequence: CDR1 ENHRY, CDR2 SYGVKD. This CDR3 has 14 amino acids. The CDR3 nucleotides read TGTGCCAGCAGAACGGGCAGGGGAGGGAATGAGCAGTTCTTC. Protein product: CASRTGRGGNEQFF.

This clone was detected only once. The rearrangement joins TRBV5-6 to TRBJ2-2; 10 nucleotides agree with TRBD1. Germline V gene lookup returns CDR1 SGHDT and CDR2 YYEEEE. V dropped 3 bases and J dropped 1; count of bases not matched to a gene: 0. CDR3 length: 15 amino acids. CDR3 loop: CASSWDRGNTGELFF. The DNA of the CDR3 is TGTGCCAGCAGCTGGGACAGGGGGAACACCGGGGAGCTGTTTTTT. Full variable domain (outside the CDR3, taken from reference TRBV5-6 and TRBJ2-2): DAGVTQSPTHLIKTRGQQVTLRCSPKSGHDTVSWYQQALGQGPQFIFQYYEEEERQRGNFPDRFSGHQFPNYSSELNVNALLLGDSALYLCASSWDRGNTGELFFGEGSRLTVL.

The chain links TRBV5-1 to TRBJ2-7, with 11 bases fitting TRBD2. From germline, CDR1 is SGHRS and CDR2 YFSETQ. The CDR3 has 14 amino acids. V lost 0 bases and J lost 7; bases outside the gene matches: 3. As DNA, the CDR3 is TGCGCCAGCAGCTTGGAACTAGCGGGGGTTGAGCAGTACTTC. Translation gives CASSLELAGVEQYF.

The gene calls are TRBV7-2 and TRBJ2-7; D might be TRBD1 (6 bases). CDR3 length: 14 amino acids. Between the trimmed V and J ends, which lost 5 bases and 1 base, there was a span of 12 bases. Germline-derived CDR1 and CDR2 are SGHTA and FQGNSA. The CDR3 region has the DNA TGTGCCAGCAGCCCACAGGGATCTTCCTACGAGCAGTACTTC. Translated, it gives CASSPQGSSYEQYF.

J is TRBJ1-1 and V is TRBV12-5, with D hard to call. The CDR3 is made up of 12 amino acids. Between the trimmed V and J ends, which lost 5 bases and 6 bases, there was a span of 10 bases. Germline loops: CDR1 LGHNT, CDR2 FRNRAP. The DNA for the CDR3 is TGTGCTAGTGGTACCGACACGGCTGAAGCTTTCTTT. It translates to CASGTDTAEAFF.

This clone was detected a few times. This rearrangement joins TRBV30 to TRBJ2-6; D is ambiguous. The V end lost 4 bases, the J end lost 0 bases, and 4 bases lay between the germline ends. The germline V gene encodes CDR1 GTSNPN and CDR2 SVGIG (reference sequence). The CDR3 length is 13 residues. The CDR3 DNA reads TGTGCCTGGAAGCCCTCTGGGGCCAACGTCCTGACTTTC. Translated, it gives CAWKPSGANVLTF.

This sequence joins TRBV25-1 and TRBJ1-1; tentative D call: TRBD1 (5 bases). From germline, CDR1 is MGHDK and CDR2 SYGVNS. This CDR3 region has 15 residues. V gave up 3 bases and J gave up 3 bases, with 14 bases separating them. CDR3 amino acids: CASSDPSLGDTEAFF. The CDR3 DNA sequence: TGTGCCAGCAGTGACCCCTCTTTGGGGGACACTGAAGCTTTCTTT.

The rearrangement links TRBV25-1 to TRBJ1-2; possible D gene TRBD1, 6 bases. Between the trimmed V and J ends, which lost 1 base and 6 bases, there was a span of 15 bases. Looked up from germline, CDR1 is MGHDK and CDR2 is SYGVNS. This CDR3 contains 15 residues. The CDR3 nucleotides are TGTGCCAGCAGTGAATCCGCGGGGGGCTGGGATGGCTACACCTTC. Protein: CASSESAGGWDGYTF.

The chain couples TRBV4-3 to TRBJ2-3; D might be TRBD2 (6 bases). V was pared by 0 bases and J by 5 bases, with 21 bases between. The CDR3 is made up of 18 amino acids. Germline loops: CDR1 LGHNA, CDR2 YSLEER. Here the CDR3 reads CASSQDRGRGSSVDTQYF. CDR3 nucleotide sequence: TGCGCCAGCAGCCAAGATCGTGGACGGGGGTCTTCCGTAGATACGCAGTATTTT.

The sample holds a few counts of this clone. The chain links TRBV19 to TRBJ1-4; TRBD1 is a possible D gene (6 bases). Trimming cost V 7 bases and J 12 bases, with 21 bases left between them. Germline values: CDR1 LNHDA, CDR2 SQIVND (reference sequence). The CDR3 is made up of 14 amino acids. CDR3 coding DNA: TGTGCCAGTATGCGAGCAGGGGCACAGAGGGAACTGTTTTTT. Encoded protein: CASMRAGAQRELFF.

The V call is TRBV12-5, the J call TRBJ1-5; 9 bases fit TRBD1. V shed 3 bases and J 0 bases; nucleotides not matched to a gene: 6. There are 17 residues in the CDR3. Germline CDR1 LGHNT, CDR2 FRNRAP. As DNA, the CDR3 is TGTGCTAGTGGTTTTGGGTACAGGGGGCTTAGCAATCAGCCCCAGCATTTT. Amino acid sequence: CASGFGYRGLSNQPQHF.

This clone showed up just a few times. The chain has TRBV29-1 and TRBJ2-5, with D perhaps matching TRBD2 (6 bases). Germline loops: CDR1 SQVTM, CDR2 ANQGSEA. Trimming took off 4 bases at V and 4 bases at J, with 13 bases between the two ends. The CDR3 covers 13 residues. The CDR3 coding sequence is TGCAGCGTTGGCCACGGGGGTCCAGAGACCCAGTACTTC. Encoded protein: CSVGHGGPETQYF.

This rearrangement joins TRBV30 to TRBJ2-3; D gene ambiguous. The CDR3 is 14 residues long. Germline CDR1 is GTSNPN and CDR2 is SVGIG (reference sequence). Trimming left V 0 bases short and J 3 bases short, with 10 bases between. The CDR3 DNA reads as TGTGCCTGGAGTGTACTTAGCTCGACAGATACGCAGTATTTT. The encoded protein is CAWSVLSSTDTQYF.

This clone was detected only once. The V gene is TRBV9, the J gene TRBJ2-5; 8 bases match TRBD1. The CDR3 consists of 14 residues. Germline trimming cut 7 bases from V and 5 bases from J; bases unmatched to any gene: 10. Germline CDR1 and CDR2: SGDLS and YYNGEE. The CDR3 loop reads CASARDRWGETQYF. DNA of the CDR3: TGTGCCAGCGCTCGGGACAGGTGGGGGGAGACCCAGTACTTC.

The chain recombines TRBV7-2 with TRBJ2-5; perhaps D is TRBD1 or TRBD2 (6 bases each). Per the germline V gene, CDR1 is SGHTA and CDR2 is FQGNSA. CDR3 length: 14 amino acids. The germline V and J ends were trimmed by 4 bases and 5 bases, with 14 bases remaining between them. The CDR3 DNA sequence: TGTGCCAGCAGCTCCGGGGGCTGGGCGGAGACCCAGTACTTC. It specifies CASSSGGWAETQYF. The full variable domain, with the rest looked up from reference TRBV7-2 and TRBJ2-5, is GAGVSQSPSNKVTEKGKDVELRCDPISGHTALYWYRQSLGQGLEFLIYFQGNSAPDKSGLPSDRFSAERTGGSVSTLTIQRTQQEDSAVYLCASSSGGWAETQYFGPGTRLLVL.

As regards this clone: Different DNA sequences within this sample yield the same CDR3. V is TRBV18 and J is TRBJ1-2, with D tentatively TRBD1 (5 bases). The V gene lost 2 bases and the J gene lost 2 bases, with 6 bases spanning the gap. Germline CDR1 and CDR2: KGHSH and LQKENI. The CDR3 is 13 residues long. The CDR3 loop is CASSPDRNYGYTF. CDR3 in DNA: TGTGCCAGCTCACCAGACAGAAACTATGGCTACACCTTC.

In DNA form, the CDR3 reads TGTGCCAGTAGGAGTGGAGCTGGGGCCAACGTCCTGACTTTC. It encodes CASRSGAGANVLTF. The rearrangement links TRBV19 to TRBJ2-6; unclear D gene. There are 14 residues in the CDR3. Germline assignment: CDR1 LNHDA and CDR2 SQIVND (reference sequence). V was trimmed by 6 bases and J by 2 bases, leaving 8 bases between them.

This clone was recorded a few times. The rearrangement joins TRBV7-9 to TRBJ2-1; the match to TRBD2 covers 7 bases. The CDR3 has 14 residues. V gave up 6 bases and J gave up 10 bases; unmatched junction bases: 12. CDR1 is SEHNR, CDR2 FQNEAQ, per germline (reference sequence). The CDR3 nucleotides are TGTGCCAGCAGGAAGGACCCCGGGGGGAAGGAGCAGTTCTTC. This translates into CASRKDPGGKEQFF.

This clone was counted once. The rearrangement joins TRBV7-3 to TRBJ1-6, with D maybe TRBD1 (5 bases). The CDR3 has 13 residues. With 5 bases removed from V and 7 bases from J, the gap between germline ends came to 9 bases. Germline V gene sequence: CDR1 SGHTA, CDR2 FQGTGA. CDR3 region: CASSGGANSPLHF. The CDR3 DNA is TGTGCCAGCAGCGGTGGGGCGAATTCACCCCTCCACTTT.

This clone showed up just a few times. The chain is built from TRBV29-1 and TRBJ2-1; no definite D call. V dropped 4 bases and J dropped 6 bases, with 7 bases sitting between them. The CDR3 covers 11 residues. Looked up from germline, CDR1 is SQVTM and CDR2 is ANQGSEA. In DNA, the CDR3 is TGCAGCGTTGGGCGAGTCAATGAGCAGTTCTTC. Its translation: CSVGRVNEQFF.

The V call is TRBV29-1, the J call TRBJ1-1; D is unclear. Germline CDR1 and CDR2: SQVTM and ANQGSEA. The CDR3 contains 14 residues. V was trimmed by 6 bases and J by 1 base, leaving 15 bases between them. The CDR3: CSVTMMAANTEAFF. The CDR3, as DNA: TGCAGCGTGACGATGATGGCAGCGAACACTGAAGCTTTCTTT.